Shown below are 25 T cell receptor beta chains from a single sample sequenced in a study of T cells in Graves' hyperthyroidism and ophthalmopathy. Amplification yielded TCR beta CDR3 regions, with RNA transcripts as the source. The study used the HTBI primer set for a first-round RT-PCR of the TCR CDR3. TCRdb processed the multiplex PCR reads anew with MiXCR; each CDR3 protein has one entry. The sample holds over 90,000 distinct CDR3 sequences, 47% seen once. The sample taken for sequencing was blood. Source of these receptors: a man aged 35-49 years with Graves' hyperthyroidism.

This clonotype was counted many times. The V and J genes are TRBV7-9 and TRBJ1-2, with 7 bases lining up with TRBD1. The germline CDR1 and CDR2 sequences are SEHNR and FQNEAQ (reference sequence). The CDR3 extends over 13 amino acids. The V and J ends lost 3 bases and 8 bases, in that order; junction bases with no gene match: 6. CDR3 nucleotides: TGTGCCAGCAGCTTGACAGGGTTCGGAGGCTACACCTTC. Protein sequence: CASSLTGFGGYTF.

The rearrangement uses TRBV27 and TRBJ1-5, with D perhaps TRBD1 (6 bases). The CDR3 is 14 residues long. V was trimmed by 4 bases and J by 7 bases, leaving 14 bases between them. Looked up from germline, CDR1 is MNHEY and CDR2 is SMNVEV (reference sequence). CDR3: CASSSTGMKQPQHF. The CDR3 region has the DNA TGTGCCAGCAGTTCGACAGGAATGAAACAGCCCCAGCATTTT.

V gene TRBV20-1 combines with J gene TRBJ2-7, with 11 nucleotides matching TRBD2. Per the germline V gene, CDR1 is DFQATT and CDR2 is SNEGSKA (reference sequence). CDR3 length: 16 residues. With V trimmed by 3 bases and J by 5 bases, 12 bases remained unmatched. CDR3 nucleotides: TGCAGTGCTAGGGGGGTTAGCGGGAGGGTTATCCACGAGCAGTACTTC. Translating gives CSARGVSGRVIHEQYF.

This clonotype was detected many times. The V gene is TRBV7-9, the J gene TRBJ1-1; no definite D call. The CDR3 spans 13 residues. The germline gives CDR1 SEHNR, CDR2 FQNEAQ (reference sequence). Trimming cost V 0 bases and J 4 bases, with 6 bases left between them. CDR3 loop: CASSLASITEAFF. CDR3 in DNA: TGTGCCAGCAGCTTAGCATCGATCACTGAAGCTTTCTTT.

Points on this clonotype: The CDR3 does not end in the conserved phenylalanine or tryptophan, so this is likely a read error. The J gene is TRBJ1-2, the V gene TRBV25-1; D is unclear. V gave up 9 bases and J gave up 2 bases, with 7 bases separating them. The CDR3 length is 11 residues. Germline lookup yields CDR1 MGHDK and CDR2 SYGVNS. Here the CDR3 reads CASSENYGYTL. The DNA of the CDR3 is TGTGCCAGTAGCGAAAACTATGGCTACACCCTC.

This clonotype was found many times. This CDR3 reads CASSVLAGGADEQFF. CDR3 bases: TGTGCCAGCAGCGTTCTAGCGGGGGGAGCGGATGAGCAGTTCTTC. This chain connects TRBV9 to TRBJ2-1, with 11 bases fitting TRBD2. Germline CDR1 reads SGDLS; CDR2 reads YYNGEE. The CDR3 extends over 15 amino acids. With V trimmed by 2 bases and J by 8 bases, 6 bases remained unmatched. The full variable domain, completed using reference TRBV9 and TRBJ2-1, is DSGVTQTPKHLITATGQRVTLRCSPRSGDLSVYWYQQSLDQGLQFLIQYYNGEERAKGNILERFSAQQFPDLHSELNLSSLELGDSALYFCASSVLAGGADEQFFGPGTRLTVL.

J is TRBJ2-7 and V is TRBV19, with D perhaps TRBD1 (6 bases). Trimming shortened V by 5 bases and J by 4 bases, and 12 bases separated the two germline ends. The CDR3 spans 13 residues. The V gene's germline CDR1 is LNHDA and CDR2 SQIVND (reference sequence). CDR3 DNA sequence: TGTGCCAGTAGTCGATCGGGACAATACGAGCAGTACTTC. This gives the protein CASSRSGQYEQYF. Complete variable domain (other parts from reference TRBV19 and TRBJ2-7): DGGITQSPKYLFRKEGQNVTLSCEQNLNHDAMYWYRQDPGQGLRLIYYSQIVNDFQKGDIAEGYSVSREKKESFPLTVTSAQKNPTAFYLCASSRSGQYEQYFGPGTRLTVT.

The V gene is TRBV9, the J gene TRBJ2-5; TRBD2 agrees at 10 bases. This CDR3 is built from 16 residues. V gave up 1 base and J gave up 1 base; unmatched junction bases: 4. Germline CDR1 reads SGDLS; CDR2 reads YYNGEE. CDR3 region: CASSVSSGGVQETQYF. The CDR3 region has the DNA TGTGCCAGCAGCGTATCCAGCGGGGGGGTCCAAGAGACCCAGTACTTC.

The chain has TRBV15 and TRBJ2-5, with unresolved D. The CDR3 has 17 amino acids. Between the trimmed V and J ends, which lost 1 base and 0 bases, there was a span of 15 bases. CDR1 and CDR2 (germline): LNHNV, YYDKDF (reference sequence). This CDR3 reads CATSRGTQDLNQETQYF. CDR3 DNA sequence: TGTGCCACCAGCAGAGGAACTCAGGATTTAAACCAAGAGACCCAGTACTTC.

CDR3 amino acids: CASSVDIGEETQHF. The CDR3 nucleotides read TGTGCCAGCAGCGTAGATATAGGGGAAGAGACCCAGCATTTT. V gene TRBV7-4 combines with J gene TRBJ1-5; D perhaps matches TRBD1 (5 bases). There are 14 residues in the CDR3. Germline lookup yields CDR1 SGHVT and CDR2 SQSDAQ. Between the trimmed V and J ends, which lost 5 bases and 11 bases, there was a span of 19 bases. The variable domain in full, completed from reference TRBV7-4 and TRBJ1-5, reads GAGVSQSPRYKVAKRGRDVALRCDSISGHVTLYWYRQTLGQGSEVLTYSQSDAQRDKSGRPSGRFSAERPERSVSTLKIQRTEQGDSAVYLCASSVDIGEETQHFGDGTRLSIL.

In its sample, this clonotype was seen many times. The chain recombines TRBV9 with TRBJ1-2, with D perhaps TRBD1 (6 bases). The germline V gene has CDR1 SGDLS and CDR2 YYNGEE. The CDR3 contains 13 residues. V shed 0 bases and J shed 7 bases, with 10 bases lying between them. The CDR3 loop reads CASSVETGSGYTF. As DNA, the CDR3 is TGTGCCAGCAGCGTAGAAACAGGGTCTGGCTACACCTTC.

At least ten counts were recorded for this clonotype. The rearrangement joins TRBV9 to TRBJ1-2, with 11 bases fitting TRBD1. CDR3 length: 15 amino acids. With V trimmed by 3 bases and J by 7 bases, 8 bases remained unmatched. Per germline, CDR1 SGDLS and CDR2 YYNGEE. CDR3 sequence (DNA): TGTGCCAGCAGCGGGGGGGACAGGGGGGTTGCTGGCTACACCTTC. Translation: CASSGGDRGVAGYTF.

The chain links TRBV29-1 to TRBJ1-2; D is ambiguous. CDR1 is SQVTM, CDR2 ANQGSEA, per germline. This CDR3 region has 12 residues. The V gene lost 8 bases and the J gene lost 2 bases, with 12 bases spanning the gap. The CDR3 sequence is CSLRTVNYGYTF. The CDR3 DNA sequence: TGCAGCTTAAGGACGGTGAACTATGGCTACACCTTC.

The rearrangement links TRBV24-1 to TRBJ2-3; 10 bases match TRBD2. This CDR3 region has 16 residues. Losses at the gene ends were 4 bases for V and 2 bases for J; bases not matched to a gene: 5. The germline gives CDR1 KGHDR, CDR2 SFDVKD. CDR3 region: CATSDPSGGPTDTQYF. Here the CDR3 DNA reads TGTGCCACCAGTGACCCTAGCGGGGGACCCACAGATACGCAGTATTTT.

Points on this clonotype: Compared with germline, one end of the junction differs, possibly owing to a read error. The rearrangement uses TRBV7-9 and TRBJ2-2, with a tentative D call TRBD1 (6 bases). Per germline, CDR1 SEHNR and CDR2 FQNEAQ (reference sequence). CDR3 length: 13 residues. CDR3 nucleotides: TGTGCCAGCAGTTCCCCCAGGCGAGGGGGGCTGTTTTTT. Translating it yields CASSSPRRGGLFF.

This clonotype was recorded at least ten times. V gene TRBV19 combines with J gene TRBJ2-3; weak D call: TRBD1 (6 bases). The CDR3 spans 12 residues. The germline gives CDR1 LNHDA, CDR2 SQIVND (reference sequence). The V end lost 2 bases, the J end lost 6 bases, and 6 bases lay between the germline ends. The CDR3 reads CASSIQGDTQYF. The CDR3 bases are TGTGCCAGTAGTATACAGGGGGATACGCAGTATTTT. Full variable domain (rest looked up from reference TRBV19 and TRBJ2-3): DGGITQSPKYLFRKEGQNVTLSCEQNLNHDAMYWYRQDPGQGLRLIYYSQIVNDFQKGDIAEGYSVSREKKESFPLTVTSAQKNPTAFYLCASSIQGDTQYFGPGTRLTVL.

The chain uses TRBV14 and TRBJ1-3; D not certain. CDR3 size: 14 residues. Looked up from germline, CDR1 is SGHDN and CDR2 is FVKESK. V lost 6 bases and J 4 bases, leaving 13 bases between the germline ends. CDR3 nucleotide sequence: TGTGCCAGCAGACCCGAGGGATCCGGAAACACCATATATTTT. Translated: CASRPEGSGNTIYF. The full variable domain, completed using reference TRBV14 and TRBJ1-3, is EAGVTQFPSHSVIEKGQTVTLRCDPISGHDNLYWYRRVMGKEIKFLLHFVKESKQDESGMPNNRFLAERTGGTYSTLKVQPAELEDSGVYFCASRPEGSGNTIYFGEGSWLTVV.

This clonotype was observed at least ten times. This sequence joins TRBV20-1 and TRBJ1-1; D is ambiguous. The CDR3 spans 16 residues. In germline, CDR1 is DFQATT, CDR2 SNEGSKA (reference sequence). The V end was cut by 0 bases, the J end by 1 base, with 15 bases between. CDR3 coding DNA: TGCAGTGCTAGAGATGCCGGGGATGTTACGAACACTGAAGCTTTCTTT. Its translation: CSARDAGDVTNTEAFF.

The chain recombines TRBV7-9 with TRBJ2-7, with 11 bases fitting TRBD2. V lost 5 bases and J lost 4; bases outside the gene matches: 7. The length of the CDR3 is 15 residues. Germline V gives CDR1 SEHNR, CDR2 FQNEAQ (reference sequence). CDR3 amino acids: CASSPRTSGHYEQYF. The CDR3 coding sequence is TGTGCCAGCAGCCCACGGACTAGCGGGCATTACGAGCAGTACTTC. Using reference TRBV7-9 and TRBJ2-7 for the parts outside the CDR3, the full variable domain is DTGVSQNPRHKITKRGQNVTFRCDPISEHNRLYWYRQTLGQGPEFLTYFQNEAQLEKSRLLSDRFSAERPKGSFSTLEIQRTEQGDSAMYLCASSPRTSGHYEQYFGPGTRLTVT.

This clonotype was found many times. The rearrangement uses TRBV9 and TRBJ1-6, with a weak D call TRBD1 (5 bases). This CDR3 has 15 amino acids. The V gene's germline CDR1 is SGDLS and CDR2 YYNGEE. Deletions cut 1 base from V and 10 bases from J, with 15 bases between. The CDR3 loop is CASSVRGDDGSPLHF. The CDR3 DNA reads TGTGCCAGCAGCGTAAGGGGCGATGATGGCTCACCCCTCCACTTT.

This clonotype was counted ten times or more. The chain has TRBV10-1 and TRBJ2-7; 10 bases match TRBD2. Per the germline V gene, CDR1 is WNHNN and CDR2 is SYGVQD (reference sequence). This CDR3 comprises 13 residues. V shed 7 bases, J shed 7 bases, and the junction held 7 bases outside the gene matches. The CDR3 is CASKAGGSYEQYF. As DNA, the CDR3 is TGCGCCAGCAAAGCGGGAGGGTCTTATGAGCAGTACTTC.

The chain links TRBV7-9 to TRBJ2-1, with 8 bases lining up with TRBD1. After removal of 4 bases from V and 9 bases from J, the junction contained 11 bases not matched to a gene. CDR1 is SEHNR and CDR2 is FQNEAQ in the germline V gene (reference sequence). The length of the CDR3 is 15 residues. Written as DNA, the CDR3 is TGTGCCAGCAGCTCCGCCGAGACAGGGGCGGGTGAGCAGTTCTTC. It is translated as CASSSAETGAGEQFF.

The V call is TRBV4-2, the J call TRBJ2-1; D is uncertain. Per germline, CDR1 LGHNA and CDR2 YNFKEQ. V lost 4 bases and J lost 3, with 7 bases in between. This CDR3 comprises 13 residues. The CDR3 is CASSPFVYNEQFF. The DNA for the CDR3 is TGTGCCAGCAGCCCCTTCGTCTACAATGAGCAGTTCTTC.

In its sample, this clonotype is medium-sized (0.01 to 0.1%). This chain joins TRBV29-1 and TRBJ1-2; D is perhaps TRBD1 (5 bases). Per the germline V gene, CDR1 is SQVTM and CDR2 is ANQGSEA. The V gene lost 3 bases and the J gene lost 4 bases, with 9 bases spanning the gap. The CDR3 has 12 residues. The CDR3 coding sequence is TGCAGCGTTGACAGGGCCGGCTATGGCTACACCTTC. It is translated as CSVDRAGYGYTF.

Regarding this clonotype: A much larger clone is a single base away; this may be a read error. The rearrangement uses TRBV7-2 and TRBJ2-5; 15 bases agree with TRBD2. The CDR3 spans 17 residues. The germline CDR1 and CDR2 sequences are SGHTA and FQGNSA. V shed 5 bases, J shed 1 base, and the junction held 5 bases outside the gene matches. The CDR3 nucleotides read TGTGCCAGCAGCCAAGGACTAGCGGGAGGGTCCCAAGAGACCCAGTACTTC. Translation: CASSQGLAGGSQETQYF.